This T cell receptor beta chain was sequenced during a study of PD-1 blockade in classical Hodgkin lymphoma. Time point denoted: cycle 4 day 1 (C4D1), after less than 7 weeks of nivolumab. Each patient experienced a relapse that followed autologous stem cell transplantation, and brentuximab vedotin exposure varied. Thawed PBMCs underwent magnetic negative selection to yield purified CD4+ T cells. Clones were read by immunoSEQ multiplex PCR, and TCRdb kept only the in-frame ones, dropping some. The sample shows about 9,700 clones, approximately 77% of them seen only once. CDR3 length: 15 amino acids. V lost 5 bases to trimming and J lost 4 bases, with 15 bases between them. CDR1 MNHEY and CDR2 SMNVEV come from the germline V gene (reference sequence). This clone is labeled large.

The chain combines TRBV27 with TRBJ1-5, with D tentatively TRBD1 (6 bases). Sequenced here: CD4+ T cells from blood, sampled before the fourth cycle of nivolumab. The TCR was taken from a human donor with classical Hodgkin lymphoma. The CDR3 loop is CASSPGAVGNQPQHF. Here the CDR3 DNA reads TGTGCCAGCAGTCCAGGGGCGGTGGGAAATCAGCCCCAGCATTTT.